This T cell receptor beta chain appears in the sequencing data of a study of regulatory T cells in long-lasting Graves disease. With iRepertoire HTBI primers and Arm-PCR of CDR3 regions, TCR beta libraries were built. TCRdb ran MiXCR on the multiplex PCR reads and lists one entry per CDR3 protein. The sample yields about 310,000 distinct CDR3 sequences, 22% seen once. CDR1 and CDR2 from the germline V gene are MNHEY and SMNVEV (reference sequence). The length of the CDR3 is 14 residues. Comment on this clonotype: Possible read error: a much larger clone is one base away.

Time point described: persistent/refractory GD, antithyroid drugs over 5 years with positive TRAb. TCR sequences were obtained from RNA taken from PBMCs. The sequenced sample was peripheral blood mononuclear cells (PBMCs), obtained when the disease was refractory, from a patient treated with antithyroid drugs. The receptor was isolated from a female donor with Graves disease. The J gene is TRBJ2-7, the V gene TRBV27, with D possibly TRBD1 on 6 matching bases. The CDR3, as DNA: TGTACCAGCAGTTTAGAGACAGGTTCCTACGAGCAGTACTTC. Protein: CTSSLETGSYEQYF.